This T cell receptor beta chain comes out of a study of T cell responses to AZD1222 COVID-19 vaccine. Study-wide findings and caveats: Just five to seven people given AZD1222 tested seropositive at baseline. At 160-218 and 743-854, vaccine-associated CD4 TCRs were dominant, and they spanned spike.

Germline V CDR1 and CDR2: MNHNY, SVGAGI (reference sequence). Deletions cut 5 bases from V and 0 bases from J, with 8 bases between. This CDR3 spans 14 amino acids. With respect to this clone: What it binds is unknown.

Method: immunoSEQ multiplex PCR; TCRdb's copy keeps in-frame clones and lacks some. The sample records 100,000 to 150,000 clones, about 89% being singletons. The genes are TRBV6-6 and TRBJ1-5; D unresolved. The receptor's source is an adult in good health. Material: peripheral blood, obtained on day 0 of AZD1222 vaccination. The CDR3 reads CASSRGDSNQPQHF. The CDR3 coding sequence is TGTGCCAGCAGTCGGGGAGATAGCAATCAGCCCCAGCATTTT.